These 31 T cell receptor beta chains originate from one sample sequenced in a study of cytomegalovirus exposure and HLA in healthy donors. It was with 60 Vbeta and 13 Jbeta primers that the PCR ran. Libraries were prepared by immunoSEQ multiplex PCR; TCRdb keeps only in-frame clonotypes and omits some of them. The sample includes about 95,000 clones, roughly 82% seen only once; the top ten take 3.4%. The sequenced sample was PBMCs. All receptors come from a man aged 25-45 years in good health and CMV-seropositive.

This chain uses TRBV14 with TRBJ1-3; D gene ambiguous. The CDR3 has 15 residues. Trimming pared 4 bases from V and 0 bases from J, leaving 10 bases between. CDR1 and CDR2 from the germline V gene are SGHDN and FVKESK. Written as DNA, the CDR3 is TGTGCCAGCAGCCTGCTGACGGGCTCTGGAAACACCATATATTTT. This codes for CASSLLTGSGNTIYF.

The genes are TRBV5-4 and TRBJ2-6; TRBD1 might be the D (6 bases). The CDR3 runs 17 residues. The V gene lost 6 bases and the J gene lost 3 bases, with 19 bases spanning the gap. Germline CDR1 and CDR2: SGHNT and YYREEE (reference sequence). The CDR3 coding sequence is TGTGCCAGCACCCTAAGGTCAGGGGCTTATGGGGCCAACGTCCTGACTTTC. Translated: CASTLRSGAYGANVLTF.

Points on this clone: The same CDR3 arises from other DNA sequences in this sample as well. The CDR3 coding sequence is TGTGCCAGCAGCCTTGCCCAGGGCCCCCTTAACACTGAAGCTTTCTTT. Translated: CASSLAQGPLNTEAFF. The chain links TRBV7-6 to TRBJ1-1; D may be TRBD1 (5 bases). The CDR3 loop spans 16 amino acids. CDR1 and CDR2 (germline): SGHVS, FNYEAQ. Trimming removed 5 bases from V and 2 bases from J, with 18 bases in between.

This chain uses TRBV10-3 with TRBJ2-1; D is perhaps TRBD1 (6 bases). Looked up from germline, CDR1 is ENHRY and CDR2 is SYGVKD. The CDR3 spans 15 residues. V was clipped by 6 bases and J by 3 bases, with 15 bases between them. The CDR3 DNA follows: TGTGCCATCAGATGGGGGCCCGAGCTCTACAATGAGCAGTTCTTC. Amino acids: CAIRWGPELYNEQFF.

There are a few counts of this clone. The gene calls are TRBV18 and TRBJ2-2; the D is unclear. V gave up 4 bases and J gave up 6 bases, with 12 bases separating them. Germline-derived CDR1 and CDR2 are KGHSH and LQKENI. CDR3 length equals 14 residues. This CDR3 is CASSLSTHSGELFF. DNA for the CDR3: TGTGCCAGCTCACTCTCTACTCATTCCGGGGAGCTGTTTTTT.

V is TRBV7-9 and J is TRBJ2-5, with TRBD2 identical over 9 bases. Germline-derived CDR1 and CDR2 are SEHNR and FQNEAQ (reference sequence). The CDR3 has 15 residues. J was trimmed by 4 bases and V by 1 base; bases with no gene match: 4. CDR3 nucleotide sequence: TGTGCCAGCAGCTTAGTAGCGGGAGCCAGAGAGACCCAGTACTTC. Its translation is CASSLVAGARETQYF.

This rearrangement joins TRBV5-6 to TRBJ2-7; 8 bases align to TRBD1. The CDR3 is made up of 15 amino acids. The germline V gene encodes CDR1 SGHDT and CDR2 YYEEEE. The V segment lost 4 bases and the J segment 4 bases; nucleotides outside the gene matches: 10. This CDR3 reads CASSPLDRVGYEQYF. CDR3 DNA sequence: TGTGCCAGCAGCCCTTTGGACAGGGTCGGGTACGAGCAGTACTTC.

In this sample, this clone turned up a few times. The rearrangement uses TRBV5-1 and TRBJ1-1, with a weak D call TRBD1 (6 bases). The CDR3 contains 16 residues. Germline loops: CDR1 SGHRS, CDR2 YFSETQ. Trimming removed 5 bases from V and 0 bases from J, with 17 bases in between. The CDR3 here is CASSPDSGGMNTEAFF. CDR3 nucleotide sequence: TGCGCCAGCAGTCCGGACAGTGGGGGTATGAACACTGAAGCTTTCTTT. Full variable domain (missing parts from reference TRBV5-1 and TRBJ1-1): KAGVTQTPRYLIKTRGQQVTLSCSPISGHRSVSWYQQTPGQGLQFLFEYFSETQRNKGNFPGRFSGRQFSNSRSEMNVSTLELGDSALYLCASSPDSGGMNTEAFFGQGTRLTVV.

The gene calls are TRBV10-3 and TRBJ2-5, with TRBD1 matching over 12 bases. The CDR3 spans 14 residues. Looked up from germline, CDR1 is ENHRY and CDR2 is SYGVKD. The trim removed 6 bases at V and 4 bases at J, leaving 3 bases unmatched. CDR3 in amino acids: CAIRGQGARETQYF. The CDR3 coding sequence is TGTGCCATCAGGGGACAGGGGGCGCGAGAGACCCAGTACTTC.

The chain recombines TRBV7-6 with TRBJ2-5, with TRBD1 matching 7 bases. CDR1 SGHVS and CDR2 FNYEAQ come from the germline V gene. Losses at the gene ends were 1 base for V and 2 bases for J; bases not matched to a gene: 4. The CDR3 loop spans 15 amino acids. The CDR3 DNA reads TGTGCCAGCAGCTTAGGCGACAGGGATCAAGAGACCCAGTACTTC. Translated: CASSLGDRDQETQYF.

The chain uses TRBV27 and TRBJ2-7; 9 bases align to TRBD2. The CDR3 sequence is 14 residues long. Germline CDR1 and CDR2: MNHEY and SMNVEV (reference sequence). V lost 6 bases and J lost 4; bases outside the gene matches: 7. Written as DNA, the CDR3 is TGTGCCAGCAGCTTTAGCGGGGGCCCTTACGAGCAGTACTTC. Residues: CASSFSGGPYEQYF.

In this sample, this clone turned up once. V is TRBV27 and J is TRBJ2-1; tentatively, D is TRBD1 (6 bases). The CDR3 totals 15 residues. Trimming stripped 4 bases from V and 4 bases from J, with 14 bases between. In germline, CDR1 is MNHEY, CDR2 SMNVEV (reference sequence). CDR3 in amino acids: CASSSTGLSYNEQFF. In nucleotides, the CDR3 is TGTGCCAGCAGTTCCACAGGGTTGTCTTACAATGAGCAGTTCTTC.

The rearrangement uses TRBV5-1 and TRBJ2-3; D unresolved. CDR3 length equals 14 residues. Trimming removed 0 bases at V and 2 bases at J, with 7 bases between. The germline V gene encodes CDR1 SGHRS and CDR2 YFSETQ. The chain's CDR3 is CASSLDSSTDTQYF. The CDR3, as DNA: TGCGCCAGCAGCTTGGACTCATCCACAGATACGCAGTATTTT.

The chain uses TRBV19 and TRBJ1-1; 8 positions match TRBD1. The CDR3 has 14 amino acids. Germline-derived CDR1 and CDR2 are LNHDA and SQIVND (reference sequence). The junction had 8 bases not matched to a gene; V was cut back by 3 bases and J by 8 bases. The CDR3 DNA reads as TGTGCCAGTAGTATTGGACAGGGACTTAGAGAAGCTTTCTTT. The encoded protein is CASSIGQGLREAFF.

The V call is TRBV15, the J call TRBJ1-5; 8 bases agree with TRBD1. Germline V CDR1 and CDR2: LNHNV, YYDKDF (reference sequence). V lost 0 bases, J lost 7 bases, and 5 bases stayed unmatched. The CDR3 has 15 amino acids. CDR3 region: CATSRDQGAKQPQHF. DNA for the CDR3: TGTGCCACCAGCAGAGACCAGGGGGCGAAGCAGCCCCAGCATTTT.

The chain has TRBV5-1 and TRBJ2-5; possible D gene TRBD2, 7 bases. This CDR3 comprises 14 residues. Germline values: CDR1 SGHRS, CDR2 YFSETQ. V gave up 0 bases and J gave up 3 bases, with 9 bases separating them. This CDR3 reads CASSLEGGKETQYF. CDR3 DNA: TGCGCCAGCAGCTTGGAGGGGGGGAAAGAGACCCAGTACTTC.

The V and J genes are TRBV23-1 and TRBJ1-2; D remains ambiguous. TRBV23-1 is an open reading frame whose function is uncertain. V lost 2 bases to trimming and J lost 4 bases, with 20 bases between them. The CDR3 length is 17 residues. The chain's CDR3 is CASSQTLDPRLGYGYTF. The CDR3 nucleotides read TGCGCCAGCAGTCAAACCCTCGACCCTAGACTGGGCTATGGCTACACCTTC.

V and J are TRBV9 and TRBJ2-7; TRBD2 aligns across 8 bases. The germline V gene has CDR1 SGDLS and CDR2 YYNGEE. With 0 bases clipped from V and 3 bases from J, the junction kept 5 bases outside the gene matches. There are 15 residues in the CDR3. The CDR3 is CASSVGTSSNYEQYF. As DNA, the CDR3 is TGTGCCAGCAGCGTAGGGACTAGCAGCAACTACGAGCAGTACTTC. Drawing the rest from reference TRBV9 and TRBJ2-7, the complete variable domain is DSGVTQTPKHLITATGQRVTLRCSPRSGDLSVYWYQQSLDQGLQFLIQYYNGEERAKGNILERFSAQQFPDLHSELNLSSLELGDSALYFCASSVGTSSNYEQYFGPGTRLTVT.

The V gene is TRBV6-1, the J gene TRBJ1-6, with D perhaps TRBD1 (5 bases). Germline assignment: CDR1 MNHNS and CDR2 SASEGT. Trimming cost V 4 bases and J 0 bases, with 10 bases left between them. The CDR3 has 16 residues. The CDR3 spells CASSGPGGSYNSPLHF. The CDR3 DNA is TGTGCCAGCAGTGGCCCCGGGGGCTCCTATAATTCACCCCTCCACTTT.

The chain links TRBV14 to TRBJ2-4; the match to TRBD1 covers 8 bases. The CDR3 is made up of 14 amino acids. The ends lost 1 base at V and 6 bases at J; junction bases unmatched: 2. Germline V gene sequence: CDR1 SGHDN, CDR2 FVKESK. CDR3 bases: TGTGCCAGCAGCCAAGTGGACAGGGTAAACATTCAGTACTTC. It translates to CASSQVDRVNIQYF.

In nucleotides, the CDR3 is TGTGCCAGCAGCAAGGGGTGGGGGGGCGATATCTCCTACGAGCAGTACTTC. Its translation: CASSKGWGGDISYEQYF. The V gene is TRBV21-1, the J gene TRBJ2-7; the table names TRBD2, a call not compared with the DNA. TRBV21-1 is an annotated pseudogene. The CDR3 loop spans 17 amino acids.

This clone appeared a few times. The chain employs TRBV6-1 and TRBJ1-1; D not certain. Germline CDR1 MNHNS, CDR2 SASEGT. V lost 2 bases to trimming and J lost 0 bases, with 10 bases between them. This CDR3 is built from 15 residues. CDR3 sequence: CASSEMAGMNTEAFF. Here the CDR3 DNA reads TGTGCCAGCAGTGAAATGGCAGGTATGAACACTGAAGCTTTCTTT.

The CDR3 DNA reads TGTGCCAGCAGTGGGCGGGGACAGGCCTACGAGCAGTACTTC. It codes for CASSGRGQAYEQYF. The chain has TRBV2 and TRBJ2-5, with 8 bases aligning to TRBD1. The better agreement between TRBJ2-7 and the DNA end casts doubt on the J call. Germline V gene sequence: CDR1 SNHLY, CDR2 FYNNEI. The CDR3 is 14 residues long.

This sequence joins TRBV18 and TRBJ2-3; 8 positions match TRBD1. J lost 3 bases, V lost 3 bases, and 5 bases had no gene match. The CDR3 is 15 amino acids. From germline, CDR1 is KGHSH and CDR2 LQKENI. CDR3 sequence: CASSPGQGETDTQYF. CDR3 sequence (DNA): TGTGCCAGCTCACCCGGACAGGGCGAGACAGATACGCAGTATTTT. The whole variable domain, filled in from reference TRBV18 and TRBJ2-3, reads NAGVMQNPRHLVRRRGQEARLRCSPMKGHSHVYWYRQLPEEGLKFMVYLQKENIIDESGMPKERFSAEFPKEGPSILRIQQVVRGDSAAYFCASSPGQGETDTQYFGPGTRLTVL.

This chain joins TRBV4-1 and TRBJ2-5; 12 bases fit TRBD2. CDR3 length equals 18 residues. V lost 3 bases and J lost 2; bases outside the gene matches: 10. Per germline, CDR1 MGHRA and CDR2 YSYEKL. The CDR3 nucleotides read TGCGCCAGCAGCCAGGCGAGGACTAGCGGGATAGAACAAGAGACCCAGTACTTC. It is translated as CASSQARTSGIEQETQYF.

The chain recombines TRBV28 with TRBJ2-7, with D perhaps matching TRBD1 (7 bases). The CDR3 sequence is 14 residues long. V gave up 2 bases and J gave up 2 bases, with 10 bases separating them. The germline V gene encodes CDR1 MDHEN and CDR2 SYDVKM. CDR3 sequence (DNA): TGTGCCAGCAGTTTAGCGGGACAGACCTACGAGCAGTACTTC. This gives the protein CASSLAGQTYEQYF. Full variable domain (rest looked up from reference TRBV28 and TRBJ2-7): DVKVTQSSRYLVKRTGEKVFLECVQDMDHENMFWYRQDPGLGLRLIYFSYDVKMKEKGDIPEGYSVSREKKERFSLILESASTNQTSMYLCASSLAGQTYEQYFGPGTRLTVT.

The rearrangement uses TRBV7-9 and TRBJ2-2, with a tentative D call TRBD1 (5 bases). Germline V gene data show CDR1 as SEHNR and CDR2 as FQNEAQ (reference sequence). Trimming stripped 4 bases from V and 6 bases from J, with 6 bases between. The CDR3 sequence is 12 residues long. The CDR3 bases are TGTGCCAGCAGCTGGGGCGCCGGGGAGCTGTTTTTT. Its translation is CASSWGAGELFF.

The chain couples TRBV6-4 to TRBJ2-1; TRBD1 is a possible D gene (7 bases). The CDR3 extends over 14 amino acids. The V end lost 6 bases, the J end lost 5 bases, and 14 bases lay between the germline ends. Germline V CDR1 and CDR2: MRHNA, SNTAGT. The CDR3 loop reads CASSHGGQHNEQFF. As DNA, the CDR3 is TGTGCCAGCAGCCACGGGGGACAGCACAATGAGCAGTTCTTC.

Comment on this clone: An end of the junction differs from the germline gene, which may be a read error. This chain joins TRBV29-1 and TRBJ2-7, with 8 nucleotides matching TRBD2. Germline loops: CDR1 SQVTM, CDR2 ANQGSEA. The CDR3 covers 11 residues. The CDR3 bases are TGCAGCGTTGAAGATCCGGGGGGGGTTGGATTC. Encoded protein: CSVEDPGGVGF.

This clone was detected once. The V and J genes are TRBV5-6 and TRBJ1-1, with D uncertain. V was clipped by 4 bases and J by 4 bases, with 17 bases between them. This CDR3 has 15 residues. Per the germline V gene, CDR1 is SGHDT and CDR2 is YYEEEE. Here the CDR3 reads CASSPRLRLGTEAFF. The CDR3 coding sequence is TGTGCCAGCAGCCCTCGACTTCGCCTGGGCACTGAAGCTTTCTTT. The entire variable domain, with the rest obtained from reference TRBV5-6 and TRBJ1-1, is as follows: DAGVTQSPTHLIKTRGQQVTLRCSPKSGHDTVSWYQQALGQGPQFIFQYYEEEERQRGNFPDRFSGHQFPNYSSELNVNALLLGDSALYLCASSPRLRLGTEAFFGQGTRLTVV.

The chain combines TRBV7-9 with TRBJ2-7; D call uncertain. V gave up 1 base and J gave up 5 bases, with 9 bases separating them. Germline CDR1 is SEHNR and CDR2 is FQNEAQ (reference sequence). The CDR3 runs to 13 residues. The CDR3 reads CASSLVPQDEQYF. In nucleotides, the CDR3 is TGTGCCAGCAGCTTAGTTCCCCAGGACGAGCAGTACTTC. Based on the CDR3 plus reference TRBV7-9 and TRBJ2-7, the full variable domain is DTGVSQNPRHKITKRGQNVTFRCDPISEHNRLYWYRQTLGQGPEFLTYFQNEAQLEKSRLLSDRFSAERPKGSFSTLEIQRTEQGDSAMYLCASSLVPQDEQYFGPGTRLTVT.